Shown below are 14 T cell receptor beta chains from a single sample sequenced in a study of cytotoxic CD8 clonotypes in ibrutinib-treated CLL (dated by TCRdb to 2020 to 2022). Preparation of the library involved the immunoSEQ multiplex PCR assay. In its TCRdb copy, this immuneACCESS table keeps in-frame sequences only and misses some clones. Where compared with another copy, unresolved V genes explain less than half of these, and the others have no known cause. The sample table shows approximately 90,000 clones, and more than 70% are seen once. The ten largest clones take up approximately 23% of the sample. What the time point label conveys for this sample: approximately 2 years on ibrutinib. The starting material was PBMCs, obtained after 24 months of ibrutinib treatment. Receptors were obtained from a human donor with chronic lymphocytic leukemia.

The chain has TRBV19 and TRBJ1-5; possibly TRBD1 for D (6 bases). The CDR3 is 15 residues long. V lost 3 bases to trimming and J lost 2 bases, with 11 bases between them. The V gene's germline CDR1 is LNHDA and CDR2 SQIVND (reference sequence). The CDR3 nucleotides are TGTGCCAGTAGTATCCCCAGGGGCCGCAATCAGCCCCAGCATTTT. Protein product: CASSIPRGRNQPQHF.

The gene calls are TRBV5-1 and TRBJ2-7; the D gene is possibly TRBD1 (6 bases). CDR1 is SGHRS and CDR2 is YFSETQ in the germline V gene. V was pared by 0 bases and J by 4 bases, with 11 bases between. This CDR3 region has 14 residues. CDR3 sequence (DNA): TGCGCCAGCAGCTTGGATGCAGGGGCTTACGAGCAGTACTTC. Amino acid sequence: CASSLDAGAYEQYF.

The V gene is TRBV5-1, the J gene TRBJ2-1; D perhaps matches TRBD1 (6 bases). The CDR3 extends over 13 amino acids. From germline, CDR1 is SGHRS and CDR2 YFSETQ. V was clipped by 0 bases and J by 11 bases, with 12 bases between them. In DNA form, the CDR3 reads TGCGCCAGCAGCTTGGTAGGGGGAAGAAAGCAGTTCTTC. It encodes CASSLVGGRKQFF.

This clone was seen at least ten times. J is TRBJ2-1 and V is TRBV2; TRBD1 is a possible D gene (5 bases). The CDR3 covers 13 residues. Germline CDR1 reads SNHLY; CDR2 reads FYNNEI. Trimming took off 6 bases at V and 15 bases at J, with 21 bases between the two ends. Here the CDR3 reads CASRVLDNVGGFF. CDR3 sequence (DNA): TGTGCCAGCAGGGTGCTGGACAACGTGGGTGGGTTCTTC.

V usage is TRBV19 and J usage is TRBJ2-3; 7 nucleotides agree with TRBD1. Germline trimming cut 2 bases from V and 5 bases from J; bases unmatched to any gene: 4. This CDR3 contains 14 residues. CDR1 and CDR2 from the germline V gene are LNHDA and SQIVND (reference sequence). The CDR3 region is CASSINHRGDTQYF. Here the CDR3 DNA reads TGTGCCAGTAGTATAAACCACAGGGGAGATACGCAGTATTTT.

The rearrangement uses TRBV27 and TRBJ2-1; possibly TRBD1 for D (6 bases). The CDR3 runs 15 residues. Germline-derived CDR1 and CDR2 are MNHEY and SMNVEV (reference sequence). The V end was cut by 5 bases, the J end by 4 bases, with 15 bases between. CDR3 region: CASSLRRDKYNEQFF. CDR3 nucleotide sequence: TGTGCCAGCAGTCTACGCCGGGACAAGTACAATGAGCAGTTCTTC.

The chain joins TRBV9 to TRBJ1-5, with TRBD1 matching 8 bases. The V gene's germline CDR1 is SGDLS and CDR2 YYNGEE. The CDR3 spans 14 residues. V trimming: 5 bases; J trimming: 7 bases; junction bases outside the gene matches: 8. In DNA, the CDR3 is TGTGCCAGCAGTGAGACAGGGGTGCAACAGCCCCAGCATTTT. Its protein is CASSETGVQQPQHF.

V is TRBV5-1 and J is TRBJ2-2, with D unclear. This CDR3 has 12 residues. CDR1 and CDR2 (germline): SGHRS, YFSETQ. Trimming removed 7 bases at V and 1 base at J, with 5 bases between. In DNA form, the CDR3 reads TGCGCCAGCGCTAGGAACACCGGGGAGCTGTTTTTT. Translating gives CASARNTGELFF.

In its sample, this clone was seen once. The chain combines TRBV27 with TRBJ2-3; 7 positions match TRBD2. The trim removed 3 bases at V and 4 bases at J, leaving 7 bases unmatched. This CDR3 spans 15 amino acids. Germline V lookup: CDR1 MNHEY, CDR2 SMNVEV (reference sequence). This CDR3 reads CASSFEGLDADTQYF. The CDR3 DNA reads TGTGCCAGCAGTTTCGAAGGACTAGACGCAGATACGCAGTATTTT.

The rearrangement uses TRBV18 and TRBJ2-7; a possible D gene is TRBD2 (5 bases). This CDR3 is 15 amino acids long. Trimming shortened V by 2 bases and J by 6 bases, and 17 bases separated the two germline ends. Germline CDR1 is KGHSH and CDR2 is LQKENI. The CDR3 bases are TGTGCCAGCTCACCAGGAGGAGGACGGCCTATCGAGCAGTACTTC. Translation gives CASSPGGGRPIEQYF.

The chain employs TRBV19 and TRBJ1-1, with D unresolved. Looked up from germline, CDR1 is LNHDA and CDR2 is SQIVND (reference sequence). This CDR3 region has 16 residues. The germline V and J ends were trimmed by 4 bases and 1 base, with 16 bases remaining between them. The CDR3 loop reads CASSKPIGLGNTEAFF. CDR3 DNA: TGTGCCAGTAGTAAACCCATCGGGTTGGGGAACACTGAAGCTTTCTTT.

This clone was observed once. The chain employs TRBV28 and TRBJ1-1; no definite D call. V lost 3 bases and J 9 bases, leaving 14 bases between the germline ends. Germline CDR1 reads MDHEN; CDR2 reads SYDVKM. The CDR3 contains 13 residues. This chain's CDR3 is CASSFSDGIQAFF. The CDR3 region has the DNA TGTGCCAGCAGTTTCTCGGACGGAATCCAAGCTTTCTTT.

The genes are TRBV28 and TRBJ2-3; D unresolved. V was cut by 3 bases and J by 3 bases, with 13 bases left in between. Germline-derived CDR1 and CDR2 are MDHEN and SYDVKM. The length of the CDR3 is 15 residues. CDR3 nucleotides: TGTGCCAGCAGTTTGACCCCAGGTAGAACAGATACGCAGTATTTT. Its protein product is CASSLTPGRTDTQYF.

The V call is TRBV4-3, the J call TRBJ2-2; 7 bases are shared with TRBD2. CDR1 LGHNA and CDR2 YSLEER come from the germline V gene. The CDR3 length is 14 residues. The junction had 10 bases not matched to a gene; V was cut back by 8 bases and J by 7 bases. The CDR3 bases are TGCGCCAGCGCTGGGAGGGGTTATGGCGGGGAGCTGTTTTTT. Residues: CASAGRGYGGELFF.